The next 16 T cell receptor beta chains were all read from a single sample in a study of early T cells in non-severe SARS-CoV-2 infection. TCRdb re-called the 5' RACE reads with MiXCR, one entry per CDR3 protein. The sample holds approximately 69,000 distinct CDR3 sequences, about 10% seen once. Sequenced: whole blood. The receptors here all came from an adult who was a healthcare worker with PCR-confirmed SARS-CoV-2 infection or an uninfected control (not recorded which).

This clonotype showed up just a few times. The chain has TRBV29-1 and TRBJ2-2; tentatively, D is TRBD2 (6 bases). V was shortened by 7 bases and J by 4 bases, with 13 bases between the two germline ends. Germline V CDR1 and CDR2: SQVTM, ANQGSEA. There are 13 residues in the CDR3. This CDR3 is CSARGMGTGELFF. For the CDR3, the DNA is TGCAGCGCCCGGGGGATGGGCACCGGGGAGCTGTTTTTT.

This clonotype was seen at least ten times. CDR3 in DNA: TGTGCCAGCAGCCAGACACCGAACACTGAAGCTTTCTTT. Protein product: CASSQTPNTEAFF. This sequence joins TRBV7-9 and TRBJ1-1; unclear D gene. This CDR3 has 13 residues. The germline V gene encodes CDR1 SEHNR and CDR2 FQNEAQ (reference sequence). V was cut by 5 bases and J by 1 base, with 8 bases left in between.

This clonotype was recorded many times. The V and J genes are TRBV7-9 and TRBJ1-1; TRBD1 matches at 9 bases. The CDR3 contains 14 residues. Germline CDR1 reads SEHNR; CDR2 reads FQNEAQ (reference sequence). V was pared by 5 bases and J by 4 bases, with 5 bases of the junction left unmatched. Here the CDR3 reads CASSGGQGRTEAFF. CDR3 coding DNA: TGTGCCAGCAGCGGGGGACAGGGTCGCACTGAAGCTTTCTTT.

This clonotype was seen at least ten times. The chain is built from TRBV13 and TRBJ1-6, with no clear D. Trimming pared 5 bases from V and 2 bases from J, leaving 7 bases between. The CDR3 is made up of 14 amino acids. CDR1 and CDR2 from the germline V gene are PRHDT and FYEKMQ (reference sequence). The CDR3 reads CASSLGPYNSPLHF. As DNA, the CDR3 is TGTGCCAGCAGCCTTGGGCCCTATAATTCACCCCTCCACTTT.

The chain combines TRBV29-1 with TRBJ2-3, with D perhaps given as TRBD1 or TRBD2 (5 bases each). V lost 6 bases and J 2 bases, leaving 12 bases between the germline ends. Per the germline V gene, CDR1 is SQVTM and CDR2 is ANQGSEA. The CDR3 has 13 residues. This CDR3 is CSVRDALTDTQYF. The DNA of the CDR3 is TGCAGCGTCCGGGACGCTCTCACAGATACGCAGTATTTT.

Many counts were recorded for this clonotype. The gene calls are TRBV6-6 and TRBJ2-1, with 8 bases lining up with TRBD1. V lost 10 bases and J lost 9; bases outside the gene matches: 5. Per the germline V gene, CDR1 is MNHNY and CDR2 is SVGAGI (reference sequence). CDR3 length: 11 residues. In DNA form, the CDR3 reads TGTGCCACTCACAGGGGGAGTGAGCAGTTCTTC. This translates into CATHRGSEQFF.

The chain employs TRBV6-5 and TRBJ2-6, with D possibly being TRBD1 (6 bases). The CDR3 is 16 residues long. The V gene's germline CDR1 is MNHEY and CDR2 SVGAGI. The V gene lost 6 bases and the J gene lost 0 bases, with 12 bases spanning the gap. CDR3 coding DNA: TGTGCCAGCAGAGAAGGGGGAGACTCTGGGGCCAACGTCCTGACTTTC. This codes for CASREGGDSGANVLTF.

This clonotype has a count of ten or more. This chain connects TRBV7-9 to TRBJ1-2; no clear D gene. The germline V gene has CDR1 SEHNR and CDR2 FQNEAQ (reference sequence). V shed 5 bases and J shed 2 bases, with 12 bases lying between them. This CDR3 region has 14 residues. The CDR3, as DNA: TGTGCCAGCAGCCACCTGGTATACAACTATGGCTACACCTTC. Its protein is CASSHLVYNYGYTF.

There are many counts of this clonotype. J is TRBJ2-4 and V is TRBV7-9; D is unresolved. V lost 5 bases and J lost 7, with 15 bases in between. The CDR3 runs 14 residues. Germline values: CDR1 SEHNR, CDR2 FQNEAQ (reference sequence). The CDR3 DNA reads TGTGCCAGCAGCCTTGGACCAGTTGCCAACATTCAGTACTTC. Encoded protein: CASSLGPVANIQYF.

In nucleotides, the CDR3 is TGTGCCAGCAGAAAAACAGGGGCCACCACAGATACGCAGTATTTT. This translates into CASRKTGATTDTQYF. The chain combines TRBV12-3 or TRBV12-4 with TRBJ2-3, with 7 positions matching TRBD1. V shed 6 bases, J shed 2 bases, and the junction held 8 bases outside the gene matches. The CDR3 consists of 15 residues.

In its sample, this clonotype was seen a few times. The chain joins TRBV30 to TRBJ2-2; D possibly corresponds to TRBD1 (6 bases). The CDR3 is 17 residues long. Trimming shortened V by 0 bases and J by 4 bases, and 18 bases separated the two germline ends. The germline CDR1 and CDR2 sequences are GTSNPN and SVGIG (reference sequence). The CDR3 DNA reads TGTGCCTGGAGTGTCTTCCCCGGGACAAGTAGCACCGGGGAGCTGTTTTTT. Encoded protein: CAWSVFPGTSSTGELFF. The whole variable domain, remainder taken from reference TRBV30 and TRBJ2-2, is SQTIHQWPATLVQPVGSPLSLECTVEGTSNPNLYWYRQAAGRGLQLLFYSVGIGQISSEVPQNLSASRPQDRQFILSSKKLLLSDSGFYLCAWSVFPGTSSTGELFFGEGSRLTVL.

The CDR3 is CASRTQGLTNEKLFF. In nucleotides, the CDR3 is TGCGCCAGCAGAACGCAGGGTTTGACTAATGAAAAACTGTTTTTT. V gene TRBV10-2 combines with J gene TRBJ1-4, with a tentative D call TRBD1 (5 bases). The CDR3 is 15 residues long. Trimming took 6 bases from V and 2 from J, leaving 13 bases between them. Germline CDR1 reads WSHSY; CDR2 reads SAAADI.

This clonotype has more than one count but fewer than ten. V is TRBV11-1 and J is TRBJ1-1, with a weak D call TRBD1 (6 bases). The CDR3 runs 15 residues. Trimming shortened V by 5 bases and J by 1 base, and 14 bases separated the two germline ends. CDR1 is SGHAT and CDR2 is FQDESV in the germline V gene (reference sequence). The CDR3 sequence is CASSPTGRTNTEAFF. For the CDR3, the DNA is TGTGCCAGCAGCCCAACAGGGCGGACGAACACTGAAGCTTTCTTT.

Ten or more counts support this clonotype. This rearrangement joins TRBV20-1 to TRBJ2-1, with TRBD2 matching 14 bases. After removal of 0 bases from V and 3 bases from J, the junction contained 22 bases not matched to a gene. CDR1 and CDR2 (germline): DFQATT, SNEGSKA (reference sequence). This CDR3 is 23 amino acids long. The CDR3 is CSAREYTEKTSGRAKVFYNEQFF. The DNA for the CDR3 is TGCAGTGCTAGAGAATACACAGAAAAGACTAGCGGGAGGGCCAAGGTATTCTACAATGAGCAGTTCTTC.

This clonotype was seen repeatedly, ten times or more. The V gene is TRBV7-6, the J gene TRBJ1-6, with D unclear. V shed 4 bases and J shed 9 bases, with 7 bases lying between them. The CDR3 has 12 amino acids. The germline V gene has CDR1 SGHVS and CDR2 FNYEAQ. For the CDR3, the DNA is TGTGCCAGCAGCTCCTGGGGTTCACCCCTCCACTTT. Encoded protein: CASSSWGSPLHF.

The CDR3 nucleotides read TGTGCCAGCAGCCCCTTTGGGGTTGACTCTGGAAACACCATATATTTT. It specifies CASSPFGVDSGNTIYF. The rearrangement links TRBV7-2 to TRBJ1-3; D not resolved. Germline-derived CDR1 and CDR2 are SGHTA and FQGNSA. The CDR3 contains 16 residues. The V end was cut by 5 bases, the J end by 0 bases, with 14 bases between.